These 28 T cell receptor beta chains came from one sample sequenced in a study of spatial heterogeneity in lung cancer. Time point in this sample: sample taken at primary tumor resection. Sequencing of whole RNA from tumor, nontumor lung or frozen PBMC involved no sorting. TCRdb recomputed calls from the 5' RACE reads with MiXCR, one row per CDR3 protein. The table shows several thousand distinct CDR3 sequences, with 5.4% occurring only once. The sequences come from normal lung tissue next to the tumor, collected at surgery. These receptors all come from a female donor with early-stage non-small cell lung cancer.

The sample holds many counts of this clonotype. The chain joins TRBV6-1 to TRBJ2-7; 12 nucleotides line up with TRBD2. The CDR3 extends over 13 amino acids. Germline-derived CDR1 and CDR2 are MNHNS and SASEGT. Trimming cost V 7 bases and J 4 bases; bases outside gene matches: 2. The CDR3 DNA reads as TGTGCCAGCATGACTAGCGGGAGTTACGAGCAGTACTTC. Translating it yields CASMTSGSYEQYF.

This clonotype was counted at least ten times. J is TRBJ1-6 and V is TRBV12-3 or TRBV12-4, with unresolved D. Trimming removed 5 bases from V and 9 bases from J, with 14 bases in between. The CDR3 runs 14 residues. The CDR3 spells CASSNRGLGSPLHF. CDR3 bases: TGTGCCAGCAGTAACAGAGGTTTAGGTTCACCCCTCCACTTT.

This clonotype was seen repeatedly, ten times or more. CDR3 loop: CASGELGTEAFF. The CDR3 DNA reads TGTGCCAGCGGAGAACTTGGGACTGAAGCTTTCTTT. The genes are TRBV27 and TRBJ1-1; D is undetermined. CDR3 length: 12 amino acids. Germline V lookup: CDR1 MNHEY, CDR2 SMNVEV (reference sequence). V gave up 8 bases and J gave up 5 bases, with 12 bases separating them.

This clonotype was recorded many times. The chain links TRBV20-1 to TRBJ1-2; 7 nucleotides align to TRBD1. The CDR3 length is 12 residues. Losses at the gene ends were 8 bases for V and 1 base for J; bases not matched to a gene: 4. CDR1 DFQATT and CDR2 SNEGSKA come from the germline V gene (reference sequence). The CDR3 here is CSTGDRNYGYTF. The CDR3 DNA follows: TGCAGTACAGGGGACCGTAACTATGGCTACACCTTC.

The table lists this clonotype with a few counts. The genes are TRBV12-3 or TRBV12-4 and TRBJ1-4; D is ambiguous. V dropped 3 bases and J dropped 5 bases, with 13 bases sitting between them. This CDR3 is built from 15 residues. The DNA of the CDR3 is TGTGCCAGCAGTTTCGCGAGAAGCCAGAATGAAAAACTGTTTTTT. Translation: CASSFARSQNEKLFF.

This clonotype is deemed medium-sized (0.01 to 0.1%). This chain connects TRBV21-1 to TRBJ1-2. TRBV21-1 has pseudogene status. CDR3 length equals 14 residues. The CDR3 sequence: CASSRWVFFYGYTF. The DNA of the CDR3 is TGTGCCAGCAGCAGATGGGTCTTCTTCTATGGCTACACCTTC.

V and J are TRBV12-3 or TRBV12-4 and TRBJ1-1; no definite D call. Deletions cut 4 bases from V and 1 base from J, with 10 bases between. The CDR3 covers 14 residues. The CDR3: CASSWSTGNTEAFF. In nucleotides, the CDR3 is TGTGCCAGCAGTTGGTCTACGGGGAACACTGAAGCTTTCTTT.

The table lists this clonotype with many counts. The chain combines TRBV20-1 with TRBJ2-3; D is undetermined. The CDR3 loop spans 12 amino acids. Germline CDR1 and CDR2: DFQATT and SNEGSKA (reference sequence). Trimming shortened V by 6 bases and J by 6 bases, and 13 bases separated the two germline ends. The CDR3 DNA reads TGCAGTGCCCTCCCCCGGTGGGATACGCAGTATTTT. Its protein is CSALPRWDTQYF.

This clonotype has a count of ten or more. The rearrangement uses TRBV19 and TRBJ2-2; 7 bases are shared with TRBD1. The junction had 5 bases not matched to a gene; V was cut back by 5 bases and J by 8 bases. Germline CDR1 reads LNHDA; CDR2 reads SQIVND (reference sequence). The CDR3 covers 13 residues. CDR3 protein: CASSQQGKGELFF. CDR3 bases: TGTGCCAGTAGTCAACAGGGGAAGGGGGAGCTGTTTTTT.

At least ten counts were recorded for this clonotype. This chain joins TRBV28 and TRBJ1-5; TRBD1 might be the D (5 bases). CDR1 is MDHEN and CDR2 is SYDVKM in the germline V gene. The CDR3 is 16 amino acids. V gave up 4 bases and J gave up 6 bases, with 19 bases separating them. The CDR3 nucleotides are TGTGCCAGCAGTTCCCCGACAGTACCGAGAGGTCAGCCCCAGCATTTT. Translated, it gives CASSSPTVPRGQPQHF. Full variable domain (rest looked up from reference TRBV28 and TRBJ1-5): DVKVTQSSRYLVKRTGEKVFLECVQDMDHENMFWYRQDPGLGLRLIYFSYDVKMKEKGDIPEGYSVSREKKERFSLILESASTNQTSMYLCASSSPTVPRGQPQHFGDGTRLSIL.

By frequency in the sample, this clonotype is medium-sized. The chain is built from TRBV6-1 and TRBJ2-7; D is undetermined. CDR3 length: 13 residues. Trimming removed 6 bases at V and 6 bases at J, with 15 bases between. In germline, CDR1 is MNHNS, CDR2 SASEGT. CDR3 protein: CASRYVGKVEQYF. The CDR3 DNA sequence: TGTGCCAGCAGATATGTAGGGAAGGTCGAGCAGTACTTC.

This clonotype turned up a few times. The chain couples TRBV4-2 to TRBJ2-7; 7 bases map to TRBD2. The length of the CDR3 is 16 residues. The germline gives CDR1 LGHNA, CDR2 YNFKEQ. The V segment lost 0 bases and the J segment 0 bases; nucleotides outside the gene matches: 5. CDR3 nucleotides: TGTGCCAGCAGCCAAGATTACGGGAGGATCTCCTACGAGCAGTACTTC. Protein product: CASSQDYGRISYEQYF.

This clonotype showed up many times. The chain uses TRBV7-3 and TRBJ2-3; possible D gene TRBD2, 6 bases. CDR3 size: 16 residues. Germline V gene data show CDR1 as SGHTA and CDR2 as FQGTGA. Trimming shortened V by 5 bases and J by 1 base, and 16 bases separated the two germline ends. The CDR3 spells CASSRGGDRGTDTQYF. The DNA for the CDR3 is TGTGCCAGCAGCCGAGGCGGGGATAGGGGCACAGATACGCAGTATTTT.

Many counts were recorded for this clonotype. The J gene is TRBJ2-1, the V gene TRBV7-6, with D tentatively TRBD2 (5 bases). Trimming cost V 6 bases and J 2 bases, with 17 bases left between them. This CDR3 is built from 16 residues. Germline CDR1 SGHVS, CDR2 FNYEAQ. The CDR3 coding sequence is TGTGCCAGCAGTTCGAGGGCCGGGCCCCCCTACAATGAGCAGTTCTTC. It translates to CASSSRAGPPYNEQFF.

This clonotype has at least ten counts. The genes are TRBV9 and TRBJ2-2; D remains ambiguous. This CDR3 is built from 16 residues. The V gene's germline CDR1 is SGDLS and CDR2 YYNGEE. Trimming left V 0 bases short and J 4 bases short, with 13 bases between. The CDR3 nucleotides read TGTGCCAGCAGCGTAGGGGTTGGGGTATCCACCGGGGAGCTGTTTTTT. This translates into CASSVGVGVSTGELFF.

This clonotype has at least ten counts. This chain uses TRBV2 with TRBJ1-5; a weak D match, TRBD1 (5 bases). Deletions cut 4 bases from V and 7 bases from J, with 14 bases between. The CDR3 is made up of 14 amino acids. Germline V gene data show CDR1 as SNHLY and CDR2 as FYNNEI. CDR3 residues: CASSVGGVKQPQHF. DNA of the CDR3: TGTGCCAGCAGTGTAGGAGGGGTGAAGCAGCCCCAGCATTTT. Based on the CDR3 plus reference TRBV2 and TRBJ1-5, the full variable domain is EPEVTQTPSHQVTQMGQEVILRCVPISNHLYFYWYRQILGQKVEFLVSFYNNEISEKSEIFDDQFSVERPDGSNFTLKIRSTKLEDSAMYFCASSVGGVKQPQHFGDGTRLSIL.

The J gene is TRBJ1-1, the V gene TRBV20-1; 8 bases agree with TRBD1. CDR3 length: 12 amino acids. Germline V gene sequence: CDR1 DFQATT, CDR2 SNEGSKA (reference sequence). CDR3 coding DNA: TGCAGAGCCCAGGGGGCGAACACTGAAGCTTTCTTT. Translated, it gives CRAQGANTEAFF.

This clonotype is labeled as medium-sized. The rearrangement uses TRBV2 and TRBJ2-2, with D possibly being TRBD2 (5 bases). The CDR3 has 13 amino acids. Per the germline V gene, CDR1 is SNHLY and CDR2 is FYNNEI. V lost 9 bases and J lost 1, with 9 bases in between. CDR3 sequence (DNA): TGTGCCAGAGAAGGGAGGAACACCGGGGAGCTGTTTTTT. Protein: CAREGRNTGELFF.

This clonotype was detected a few times. The gene calls are TRBV20-1 and TRBJ2-1; TRBD2 agrees at 14 bases. Trimming took 5 bases from V and 8 from J; bases not matched to a gene: 8. The length of the CDR3 is 15 residues. Germline V gene lookup returns CDR1 DFQATT and CDR2 SNEGSKA (reference sequence). CDR3 nucleotides: TGCAGTGCTCCCCGAGGGACTAGCGGGAGTGATGAGCAGTTCTTC. Its translation: CSAPRGTSGSDEQFF.

V is TRBV3-1 and J is TRBJ2-1; 10 bases match TRBD2. CDR1 is LGHDT and CDR2 is YNNKEL in the germline V gene (reference sequence). This CDR3 region has 19 residues. V shed 1 base and J 0 bases; nucleotides not matched to a gene: 9. The CDR3 sequence: CASSQVTSGVHNSYNEQFF. The CDR3 region has the DNA TGTGCCAGCAGCCAAGTAACTAGCGGGGTACACAACTCCTACAATGAGCAGTTCTTC.

This clonotype is deemed large. The gene calls are TRBV7-2 and TRBJ2-1, with 11 bases aligning to TRBD2. Germline V gene lookup returns CDR1 SGHTA and CDR2 FQGNSA. The length of the CDR3 is 17 residues. V was pared by 0 bases and J by 6 bases, with 7 bases of the junction left unmatched. CDR3 in DNA: TGTGCCAGCAGCTTAGCAGGGGGGACTAGCGGCACCAATGAGCAGTTCTTC. Translating it yields CASSLAGGTSGTNEQFF.

This clonotype was seen many times. The J gene is TRBJ1-5, the V gene TRBV5-1; no firm D call. The CDR3 length is 14 residues. Trimming stripped 0 bases from V and 6 bases from J, with 10 bases between. Germline CDR1 SGHRS, CDR2 YFSETQ. As DNA, the CDR3 is TGCGCCAGCAGCTTGGAGACTTTTGGTCAGCCCCAGCATTTT. As protein: CASSLETFGQPQHF.

Judged by abundance, this clonotype is medium-sized. The J gene is TRBJ2-5, the V gene TRBV25-1; TRBD1 matches at 10 bases. In germline, CDR1 is MGHDK, CDR2 SYGVNS. J was trimmed by 5 bases and V by 6 bases; bases with no gene match: 9. The CDR3 totals 15 residues. Written as DNA, the CDR3 is TGTGCCAGCAGCGAGGACAGGGGGTATCTGGAGACCCAGTACTTC. Amino acid sequence: CASSEDRGYLETQYF. Together with reference TRBV25-1 and TRBJ2-5, the CDR3 gives the full variable domain: EADIYQTPRYLVIGTGKKITLECSQTMGHDKMYWYQQDPGMELHLIHYSYGVNSTEKGDLSSESTVSRIRTEHFPLTLESARPSHTSQYLCASSEDRGYLETQYFGPGTRLLVL.

This clonotype is termed medium-sized (0.01 to 0.1%). The chain joins TRBV11-2 to TRBJ2-7, with 10 bases aligning to TRBD2. This CDR3 is built from 15 residues. With V trimmed by 5 bases and J by 4 bases, 8 bases remained unmatched. Germline values: CDR1 SGHAT, CDR2 FQNNGV. CDR3 sequence (DNA): TGTGCCAGCAGCATCCTAGCGGGAGCGTCTTACGAGCAGTACTTC. This gives the protein CASSILAGASYEQYF.

This clonotype was observed at least ten times. This chain joins TRBV20-1 and TRBJ2-7; D is possibly TRBD2 (6 bases). V shed 5 bases and J shed 7 bases, with 15 bases lying between them. The CDR3 loop spans 12 amino acids. The germline gives CDR1 DFQATT, CDR2 SNEGSKA (reference sequence). CDR3 nucleotides: TGCAGTGCTTCGGAGGGCCCTTGGGAGCAGTACTTC. Amino acids: CSASEGPWEQYF.

As to this clonotype: A much larger clone sits a single nucleotide away, making a read error possible. The rearrangement uses TRBV10-2 and TRBJ2-3; perhaps TRBD2 as D (5 bases). V dropped 3 bases and J dropped 8 bases, with 9 bases sitting between them. Germline V gives CDR1 WSHSY, CDR2 SAAADI. This CDR3 is built from 12 residues. The CDR3 nucleotides read TGCGCCAGCAGTGATTGGGGAGTTACGCAGTATTTT. Residues: CASSDWGVTQYF.

This clonotype is judged medium-sized (0.01 to 0.1%). The rearrangement links TRBV5-1 to TRBJ2-1; D ambiguous. Between the trimmed V and J ends, which lost 4 bases and 6 bases, there was a span of 11 bases. The CDR3 is 13 amino acids. The germline CDR1 and CDR2 sequences are SGHRS and YFSETQ. CDR3 sequence (DNA): TGCGCCAGCAGCCCGCCTGAGTTCAATGAGCAGTTCTTC. Translated: CASSPPEFNEQFF.

This clonotype ranks as medium-sized. The DNA for the CDR3 is TGTGCCAGCAGTGGGGGAACTAGCGTGTACACCGGGGAGCTGTTTTTT. It specifies CASSGGTSVYTGELFF. V is TRBV2 and J is TRBJ2-2; 7 bases are shared with TRBD2. V lost 4 bases to trimming and J lost 3 bases; unmatched junction nucleotides: 8. CDR1 is SNHLY and CDR2 is FYNNEI in the germline V gene. This CDR3 contains 16 residues.